One and the same sample provided the 5 T cell receptor beta chains below, sequenced in a study of control samples from healthy donors and cancer patients. Libraries were prepared by immunoSEQ multiplex PCR; TCRdb keeps only in-frame clonotypes and omits some of them. Of tens of thousands of clones detected, about 89% appear once; the ten largest clones hold under 10%. Sequencing input: PBMCs. The origin of the receptors is a woman between 45 and 60 years old with colorectal cancer.

The chain carries TRBV27 and TRBJ1-4; 7 positions match TRBD1. J lost 7 bases, V lost 3 bases, and 8 bases had no gene match. Germline-derived CDR1 and CDR2 are MNHEY and SMNVEV (reference sequence). This CDR3 comprises 15 residues. CDR3 sequence (DNA): TGTGCCAGCAGTTTCCGGGACAGAAGGGGTGAAAAACTGTTTTTT. Translated: CASSFRDRRGEKLFF.

The chain combines TRBV30 with TRBJ2-7; D perhaps matches TRBD1 (5 bases). The CDR3 covers 13 residues. Trimming left V 0 bases short and J 6 bases short, with 12 bases between. Germline CDR1 reads GTSNPN; CDR2 reads SVGIG (reference sequence). CDR3 DNA sequence: TGTGCCTGGAGTGTACAGCAGGGCTCCGAGCAGTACGTC. Translating gives CAWSVQQGSEQYV.

This chain links TRBV2 with TRBJ1-5; a weak D match, TRBD1 (6 bases). V was trimmed by 2 bases and J by 7 bases, leaving 15 bases between them. CDR3 size: 15 residues. CDR1 SNHLY and CDR2 FYNNEI come from the germline V gene. CDR3: CASSEMGTGRQPQHF. The CDR3 coding sequence is TGTGCCAGCAGTGAAATGGGAACAGGGCGCCAGCCCCAGCATTTT.

This clone occurred once. V usage is TRBV2 and J usage is TRBJ2-1, with D perhaps TRBD2 (7 bases). The V and J ends lost 6 bases and 5 bases respectively, with 17 bases between them. The CDR3 has 15 amino acids. Germline values: CDR1 SNHLY, CDR2 FYNNEI. CDR3 DNA: TGTGCCAGCAGACTGAGGGGGGGAGGAAACAATGAGCAGTTCTTC. Its protein is CASRLRGGGNNEQFF.

The rearrangement links TRBV6-1 to TRBJ1-1; D gene ambiguous. The CDR3 spans 14 residues. The V gene lost 6 bases and the J gene lost 3 bases, with 14 bases spanning the gap. CDR1 and CDR2 from the germline V gene are MNHNS and SASEGT. The CDR3 here is CASSPPVRDTEAFF. CDR3 bases: TGTGCCAGCAGCCCCCCGGTGCGGGACACTGAAGCTTTCTTT.